What follows are 26 T cell receptor beta chains derived from one specimen sequenced in a study of blood T cell repertoires in COVID-19. Libraries were prepared by immunoSEQ multiplex PCR; TCRdb keeps only in-frame clonotypes and omits some of them. Of 250,000 to 350,000 clones listed, more than 75% are singletons. Material: peripheral blood. The source is a woman in her forties or fifties who had recovered from COVID-19.

The rearrangement joins TRBV5-4 to TRBJ2-3, with a tentative D call TRBD1 (5 bases). V was pared by 4 bases and J by 5 bases, with 11 bases between. CDR3 length: 13 residues. Germline V gene data show CDR1 as SGHNT and CDR2 as YYREEE (reference sequence). CDR3 coding DNA: TGTGCCAGCAGCCGAGCTAGGGGAGATACGCAGTATTTT. The encoded protein is CASSRARGDTQYF.

The CDR3 loop is CAWSVRGSGNEQFF. CDR3 DNA: TGTGCCTGGAGTGTCCGGGGGAGTGGCAATGAGCAGTTCTTC. V and J are TRBV30 and TRBJ2-1; TRBD2 might be the D (6 bases). The germline V gene encodes CDR1 GTSNPN and CDR2 SVGIG (reference sequence). With 0 bases removed from V and 6 bases from J, the gap between germline ends came to 12 bases. The CDR3 is made up of 14 amino acids.

As regards this clone: Other DNA sequences from this sample encode an identical CDR3 as well. The V gene is TRBV4-1, the J gene TRBJ2-1; 10 positions agree with TRBD2. This CDR3 is built from 15 residues. V shed 4 bases, J shed 2 bases, and the junction held 2 bases outside the gene matches. The germline V gene encodes CDR1 MGHRA and CDR2 YSYEKL. The CDR3: CASSLTSGAYNEQFF. CDR3 coding DNA: TGCGCCAGCAGCCTCACTAGCGGGGCCTACAATGAGCAGTTCTTC.

This clone was detected once. This chain connects TRBV20-1 to TRBJ1-1, with 7 bases that match TRBD1. The CDR3 is made up of 11 amino acids. Germline-derived CDR1 and CDR2 are DFQATT and SNEGSKA (reference sequence). Trimming took 3 bases from V and 7 from J; bases not matched to a gene: 2. The DNA for the CDR3 is TGCAGTGCTAGGAGGGACAGTGAAGCTTTCTTT. Amino acids: CSARRDSEAFF.

The CDR3 coding sequence is TGTGCCAGCAGTGAAGCGCGGGTCAGGCGAAACTATGGCTACACCTTC. Encoded protein: CASSEARVRRNYGYTF. This sequence joins TRBV2 and TRBJ1-2; D is unresolved. Germline loops: CDR1 SNHLY, CDR2 FYNNEI. This CDR3 contains 16 residues. V lost 0 bases to trimming and J lost 2 bases, with 13 bases between them. Variable domain in full (rest from reference TRBV2 and TRBJ1-2): EPEVTQTPSHQVTQMGQEVILRCVPISNHLYFYWYRQILGQKVEFLVSFYNNEISEKSEIFDDQFSVERPDGSNFTLKIRSTKLEDSAMYFCASSEARVRRNYGYTFGSGTRLTVV.

The chain employs TRBV29-1 and TRBJ2-7; TRBD1 agrees at 9 bases. CDR1 is SQVTM, CDR2 ANQGSEA, per germline. Trimming took 6 bases from V and 2 from J; bases not matched to a gene: 5. This CDR3 spans 13 amino acids. The CDR3 region is CSVRDRETYEQYF. The CDR3 nucleotides are TGCAGCGTCCGGGACAGGGAAACCTACGAGCAGTACTTC.

This clone was observed a handful of times. The chain recombines TRBV18 with TRBJ1-4, with TRBD1 identical over 8 bases. The CDR3 runs to 14 residues. Germline V CDR1 and CDR2: KGHSH, LQKENI. V shed 6 bases, J shed 8 bases, and the junction held 8 bases outside the gene matches. The CDR3 bases are TGTGCCAGCTCGCGCAGGGGGCATCAAGAAAAACTGTTTTTT. Encoded protein: CASSRRGHQEKLFF.

The chain is built from TRBV24-1 and TRBJ2-1; 13 nucleotides align to TRBD2. This CDR3 comprises 17 residues. Germline V gives CDR1 KGHDR, CDR2 SFDVKD. The V and J ends lost 5 bases and 7 bases, in that order; junction bases with no gene match: 10. CDR3: CATSGTTSGRALNEQFF. DNA of the CDR3: TGTGCCACCAGTGGCACCACTAGCGGGAGGGCCCTGAATGAGCAGTTCTTC.

The chain links TRBV10-3 to TRBJ2-1; TRBD2 matches at 12 bases. CDR1 and CDR2 from the germline V gene are ENHRY and SYGVKD. The CDR3 spans 18 residues. The V gene end was trimmed by 2 bases and the J gene end by 4 bases; junction bases not matched to a gene: 9. In DNA form, the CDR3 reads TGTGCCATCAGTGAGCTTCTGACTAGCGGGGGAGAATACAATGAGCAGTTCTTC. This gives the protein CAISELLTSGGEYNEQFF.

This chain links TRBV19 with TRBJ1-5, with D possibly TRBD1 on 6 matching bases. Germline values: CDR1 LNHDA, CDR2 SQIVND (reference sequence). Trimming left V 7 bases short and J 6 bases short, with 13 bases between. The CDR3 runs 13 residues. CDR3 nucleotide sequence: TGTGCCAGTACGGGCGGGGGGCTTCAGCCCCAGCATTTT. Translating it yields CASTGGGLQPQHF.

The chain carries TRBV7-2 and TRBJ2-3, with 9 bases matching TRBD2. The V segment lost 5 bases and the J segment 0 bases; nucleotides outside the gene matches: 6. The germline V gene has CDR1 SGHTA and CDR2 FQGNSA. The CDR3 has 16 amino acids. CDR3 amino acids: CASSPGTSPSTDTQYF. CDR3 DNA: TGTGCCAGCAGCCCGGGGACTAGCCCTAGCACAGATACGCAGTATTTT.

This sequence joins TRBV7-2 and TRBJ2-1, with D perhaps TRBD2 (6 bases). Germline values: CDR1 SGHTA, CDR2 FQGNSA. Trimming took off 0 bases at V and 7 bases at J, with 7 bases between the two ends. This CDR3 has 13 amino acids. CDR3 protein: CASSLAGGNEQFF. The CDR3, as DNA: TGTGCCAGCAGCTTAGCGGGGGGAAATGAGCAGTTCTTC.

The CDR3 loop reads CASSSWASDGYTF. In DNA, the CDR3 is TGTGCCAGCAGTTCATGGGCTTCCGATGGCTACACCTTC. The chain recombines TRBV27 with TRBJ1-2; no clear D. The CDR3 covers 13 residues. Germline values: CDR1 MNHEY, CDR2 SMNVEV (reference sequence). The V and J ends lost 4 bases and 6 bases respectively, with 12 bases between them.

In this sample, this clone turned up a few times. The CDR3: CASSLQGGSNQPQHF. CDR3 sequence (DNA): TGTGCCAGTAGTTTGCAGGGTGGGAGCAATCAGCCCCAGCATTTT. The chain recombines TRBV19 with TRBJ1-5; weak D call: TRBD1 (5 bases). The CDR3 has 15 residues. V lost 5 bases and J 1 base, leaving 12 bases between the germline ends. The germline CDR1 and CDR2 sequences are LNHDA and SQIVND (reference sequence).

The CDR3, as DNA: TGCAGCGTTGGAGAAAGGGGACCATCGGGAGTTAATTCACCCCTCCACTTT. Amino acids: CSVGERGPSGVNSPLHF. The chain joins TRBV29-1 to TRBJ1-6, with D possibly TRBD1 on 5 matching bases. The V gene's germline CDR1 is SQVTM and CDR2 ANQGSEA. The CDR3 covers 17 residues. The V gene lost 4 bases and the J gene lost 6 bases, with 22 bases spanning the gap.

The chain couples TRBV19 to TRBJ2-1; 9 bases line up with TRBD2. This CDR3 spans 16 amino acids. Germline V CDR1 and CDR2: LNHDA, SQIVND (reference sequence). The ends lost 5 bases at V and 0 bases at J; junction bases unmatched: 5. CDR3 nucleotides: TGTGCCAGTAGTCCTTTTAGCGGGAGCTCCTACAATGAGCAGTTCTTC. Its protein is CASSPFSGSSYNEQFF.

The chain recombines TRBV9 with TRBJ2-1; TRBD2 agrees at 8 bases. The V gene end was trimmed by 5 bases and the J gene end by 5 bases; junction bases not matched to a gene: 9. Germline loops: CDR1 SGDLS, CDR2 YYNGEE. The CDR3 extends over 15 amino acids. CDR3 residues: CASSQSGSLHNEQFF. The DNA for the CDR3 is TGTGCCAGCAGTCAGAGCGGGAGTCTCCACAATGAGCAGTTCTTC.

This clone was observed a handful of times. V is TRBV7-3 and J is TRBJ2-2; the D gene is possibly TRBD1 (6 bases). CDR3 length equals 15 residues. The germline V gene has CDR1 SGHTA and CDR2 FQGTGA. V lost 5 bases, J lost 6 bases, and 16 bases lay in between. The CDR3 DNA reads TGTGCCAGCAGCCCCGGGACACCGACCGCCGGGGAGCTGTTTTTT. Translated: CASSPGTPTAGELFF. The whole variable domain, filled in from reference TRBV7-3 and TRBJ2-2, reads GAGVSQTPSNKVTEKGKYVELRCDPISGHTALYWYRQSLGQGPEFLIYFQGTGAADDSGLPNDRFFAVRPEGSVSTLKIQRTERGDSAVYLCASSPGTPTAGELFFGEGSRLTVL.

V is TRBV19 and J is TRBJ2-3, with D possibly TRBD2 on 5 matching bases. Looked up from germline, CDR1 is LNHDA and CDR2 is SQIVND (reference sequence). With 2 bases removed from V and 4 bases from J, the gap between germline ends came to 13 bases. The CDR3 runs to 15 residues. CDR3 residues: CASSIFSGKADTQYF. The CDR3 DNA reads TGTGCCAGTAGTATATTTTCGGGAAAGGCAGATACGCAGTATTTT.

This rearrangement joins TRBV6-5 to TRBJ2-2, with TRBD1 matching over 10 bases. CDR3 length equals 15 residues. The germline gives CDR1 MNHEY, CDR2 SVGAGI. V lost 6 bases and J lost 1; bases outside the gene matches: 2. The chain's CDR3 is CASSGQGGNTGELFF. In DNA form, the CDR3 reads TGTGCCAGCAGCGGACAGGGGGGGAACACCGGGGAGCTGTTTTTT.

V usage is TRBV14 and J usage is TRBJ2-7, with TRBD1 matching 10 bases. V lost 4 bases to trimming and J lost 3 bases; unmatched junction nucleotides: 9. CDR3 size: 16 residues. The V gene's germline CDR1 is SGHDN and CDR2 FVKESK. CDR3 region: CASSPIWTGGSYEQYF. CDR3 sequence (DNA): TGTGCCAGCAGCCCAATTTGGACAGGGGGGAGCTACGAGCAGTACTTC.

The chain carries TRBV29-1 and TRBJ2-1, with D perhaps TRBD2 (6 bases). V was cut by 6 bases and J by 0 bases, with 12 bases left in between. This CDR3 has 14 amino acids. Germline CDR1 and CDR2: SQVTM and ANQGSEA. The CDR3 sequence is CSVRLVDSYNEQFF. The CDR3 DNA reads TGCAGCGTGCGACTAGTCGACTCCTACAATGAGCAGTTCTTC.

In its sample, this clone was seen a few times. The chain joins TRBV4-1 to TRBJ1-1; D call uncertain. CDR1 and CDR2 from the germline V gene are MGHRA and YSYEKL. The germline V and J ends were trimmed by 4 bases and 8 bases, with 11 bases remaining between them. This CDR3 is 12 amino acids long. The CDR3 sequence is CASSRAGKEAFF. The CDR3 DNA sequence: TGCGCCAGCAGCCGGGCGGGGAAGGAAGCTTTCTTT.

The V and J genes are TRBV4-1 and TRBJ2-3, with a possible D match to TRBD2 (6 bases). The CDR3 consists of 15 residues. Germline V gene data show CDR1 as MGHRA and CDR2 as YSYEKL. V dropped 4 bases and J dropped 3 bases, with 14 bases sitting between them. The CDR3 coding sequence is TGCGCCAGCAGCCCATTGGGACTGAGGACAGATACGCAGTATTTT. It translates to CASSPLGLRTDTQYF.

This clone occurred once. The gene calls are TRBV5-1 and TRBJ2-2; D is possibly TRBD2 (5 bases). The CDR3 spans 16 residues. The germline gives CDR1 SGHRS, CDR2 YFSETQ. V was shortened by 7 bases and J by 1 base, with 17 bases between the two germline ends. The DNA for the CDR3 is TGCGCCAGCCAGGACGCGGGCAGCTTGAACACCGGGGAGCTGTTTTTT. Residues: CASQDAGSLNTGELFF.

V and J are TRBV6-2 or TRBV6-3 and TRBJ1-2; 7 bases are shared with TRBD1. Per the germline V gene, CDR1 is MNHEY and CDR2 is SVGEGT. After removal of 6 bases from V and 4 bases from J, the junction contained 8 bases not matched to a gene. The CDR3 sequence is 14 residues long. CDR3 protein: CASSWDSPSYGYTF. In DNA, the CDR3 is TGTGCCAGCAGCTGGGACAGCCCTTCCTATGGCTACACCTTC.